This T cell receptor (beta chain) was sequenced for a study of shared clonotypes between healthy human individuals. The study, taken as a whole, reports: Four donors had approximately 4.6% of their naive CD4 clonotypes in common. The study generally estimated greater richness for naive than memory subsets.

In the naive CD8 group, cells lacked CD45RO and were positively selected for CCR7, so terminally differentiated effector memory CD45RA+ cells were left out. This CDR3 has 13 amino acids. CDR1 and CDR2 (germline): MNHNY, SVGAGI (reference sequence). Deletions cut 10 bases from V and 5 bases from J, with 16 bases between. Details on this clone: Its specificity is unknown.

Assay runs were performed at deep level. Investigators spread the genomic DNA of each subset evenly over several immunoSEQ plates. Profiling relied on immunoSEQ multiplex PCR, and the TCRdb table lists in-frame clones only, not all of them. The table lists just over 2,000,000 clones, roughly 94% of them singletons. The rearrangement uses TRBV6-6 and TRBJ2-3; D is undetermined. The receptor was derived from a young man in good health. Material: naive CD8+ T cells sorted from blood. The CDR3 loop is CATAPLWGDTQYF. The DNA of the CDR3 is TGTGCCACTGCCCCGCTCTGGGGAGATACGCAGTATTTT.